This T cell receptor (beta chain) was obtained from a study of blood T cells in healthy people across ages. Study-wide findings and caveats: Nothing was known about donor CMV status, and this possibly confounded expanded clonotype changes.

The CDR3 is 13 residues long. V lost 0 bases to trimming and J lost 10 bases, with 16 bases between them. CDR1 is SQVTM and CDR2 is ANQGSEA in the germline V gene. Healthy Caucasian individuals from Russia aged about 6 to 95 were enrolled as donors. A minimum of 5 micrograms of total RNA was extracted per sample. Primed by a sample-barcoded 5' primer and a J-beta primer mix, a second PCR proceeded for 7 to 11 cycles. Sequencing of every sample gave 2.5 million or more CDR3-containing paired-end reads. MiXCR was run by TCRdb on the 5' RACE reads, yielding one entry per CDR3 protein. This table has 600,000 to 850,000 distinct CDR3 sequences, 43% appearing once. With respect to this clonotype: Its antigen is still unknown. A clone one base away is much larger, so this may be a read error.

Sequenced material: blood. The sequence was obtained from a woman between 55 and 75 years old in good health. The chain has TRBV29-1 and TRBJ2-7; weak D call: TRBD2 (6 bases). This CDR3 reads CSVEEGGEEIQYF. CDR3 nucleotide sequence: TGCAGCGTTGAAGAAGGAGGGGAGGAGATCCAGTACTTC.